Each of the 19 T cell receptor beta chains below was sequenced from the same sample in a study of T-cell reconstitution after alpha-beta-depleted transplantation in children (dated by TCRdb to 2016 to 2017). The library was produced with PCR. Sequencer: Illumina HiSeq 2500. Molecular barcoding was employed in the preparation of TCR libraries, with unique molecular identifiers being used to normalize TCRbeta repertoire quantification. TCRdb reprocessed the public reads (quality trimming at Q25 with fastp, clone calling with MiXCR) and kept in-frame beta chains. Each entry merges the rows of one CDR3 protein and shows their most common DNA and genes. The sample contains around 530,000 distinct CDR3 sequences, about 33% of them found a single time. The ten largest clones take up under 3% of the sample. The material was PBMCs from the stem cell graft donor, obtained from the stem cell graft. The receptors were gathered from a human donor who donated a stem cell graft to a child with aplastic anemia.

The chain is built from TRBV28 and TRBJ2-2, with 8 bases that match TRBD1. The CDR3 covers 15 residues. Germline V lookup: CDR1 MDHEN, CDR2 SYDVKM. After removal of 5 bases from V and 5 bases from J, the junction contained 7 bases not matched to a gene. CDR3 DNA sequence: TGTGCCAGCAGTACGCGGACAGGGAGGACCGGGGAGCTGTTTTTT. Residues: CASSTRTGRTGELFF.

The rearrangement joins TRBV12-3 or TRBV12-4 to TRBJ1-5; the D is unclear. The V end lost 7 bases, the J end lost 6 bases, and 16 bases lay between the germline ends. This CDR3 comprises 14 residues. Here the CDR3 DNA reads TGTGCCAGCACCGGGCACTTGCCGGGTCAGCCCCAGCATTTT. It is translated as CASTGHLPGQPQHF.

A single count supports this clonotype. The rearrangement uses TRBV11-2 and TRBJ2-7; D uncertain. Germline lookup yields CDR1 SGHAT and CDR2 FQNNGV. The CDR3 totals 13 residues. Trimming removed 7 bases from V and 3 bases from J, with 13 bases in between. The CDR3: CASTPVLGYEQYF. CDR3 sequence (DNA): TGTGCCAGCACCCCGGTACTGGGCTACGAGCAGTACTTC.

This clonotype was picked up a small number of times. This chain joins TRBV2 and TRBJ2-1; D gene uncertain. The CDR3 is 15 amino acids. Trimming took off 5 bases at V and 4 bases at J, with 15 bases between the two ends. The germline V gene has CDR1 SNHLY and CDR2 FYNNEI. The CDR3 reads CASSWTDPHYNEQFF. Here the CDR3 DNA reads TGTGCCAGCAGTTGGACGGACCCGCATTACAATGAGCAGTTCTTC.

The J gene is TRBJ1-2, the V gene TRBV6-2 or TRBV6-3; D not certain. V lost 10 bases, J lost 4 bases, and 16 bases lay in between. The CDR3 consists of 13 residues. Germline V gene lookup returns CDR1 MNHEY and CDR2 SVGEGT. CDR3 sequence reads: CAISSSPRYGYTF. The CDR3 DNA reads as TGTGCCATCTCGTCTAGTCCGCGCTATGGCTACACCTTC.

The chain has TRBV29-1 and TRBJ2-2, with 9 bases lining up with TRBD1. This CDR3 has 16 amino acids. Germline CDR1 SQVTM, CDR2 ANQGSEA. Trimming took 5 bases from V and 6 from J; bases not matched to a gene: 13. CDR3 region: CSVPKPGQGPAGELFF. The CDR3 coding sequence is TGCAGCGTTCCAAAGCCGGGACAGGGACCGGCCGGGGAGCTGTTTTTT.

This clonotype was seen a few times. The V call is TRBV20-1, the J call TRBJ1-2; D might be TRBD1 (5 bases). Trimming pared 1 base from V and 7 bases from J, leaving 16 bases between. Per germline, CDR1 DFQATT and CDR2 SNEGSKA (reference sequence). This CDR3 has 14 residues. CDR3 sequence reads: CSARVRGAGGGYTF. In DNA form, the CDR3 reads TGCAGTGCTAGAGTCCGAGGGGCGGGTGGTGGCTACACCTTC.

This chain joins TRBV4-3 and TRBJ2-2; a weak D match, TRBD1 (6 bases). With 3 bases removed from V and 1 base from J, the gap between germline ends came to 9 bases. This CDR3 has 15 amino acids. CDR1 LGHNA and CDR2 YSLEER come from the germline V gene. The CDR3 region is CASSQWTVNTGELFF. In DNA form, the CDR3 reads TGCGCCAGCAGCCAGTGGACAGTGAACACCGGGGAGCTGTTTTTT.

The chain recombines TRBV12-3 or TRBV12-4 with TRBJ1-2; D is unclear. This CDR3 comprises 14 residues. V was clipped by 4 bases and J by 3 bases, with 12 bases between them. CDR3 in DNA: TGTGCCAGCAGTTCAACCCAGGTTGACTATGGCTACACCTTC. Translation gives CASSSTQVDYGYTF.

This clonotype has more than one count but fewer than ten. This chain connects TRBV7-2 to TRBJ2-1; 10 nucleotides agree with TRBD2. CDR3 length: 16 residues. The V gene end was trimmed by 6 bases and the J gene end by 1 base; junction bases not matched to a gene: 6. CDR1 is SGHTA, CDR2 FQGNSA, per germline. The CDR3 bases are TGTGCCAGCAGATCACCTAGCGGGGGATCCTACAATGAGCAGTTCTTC. Amino acid sequence: CASRSPSGGSYNEQFF.

DNA for the CDR3: TGCAGCGTTGTCCGGGACGGACCAAGCTCCTACGAGCAGTACGTC. It specifies CSVVRDGPSSYEQYV. This chain joins TRBV29-1 and TRBJ2-7, with D possibly being TRBD1 or TRBD2 (5 bases each). V was pared by 4 bases and J by 0 bases, with 16 bases between. The CDR3 loop spans 15 amino acids. Germline CDR1 reads SQVTM; CDR2 reads ANQGSEA.

The chain employs TRBV12-3 or TRBV12-4 and TRBJ1-3; D not certain. CDR3 length: 16 amino acids. V was clipped by 3 bases and J by 0 bases, with 12 bases between them. The CDR3 is CASSLDVRNSGNTIYF. The CDR3 nucleotides are TGTGCCAGCAGTTTGGACGTTCGTAACTCTGGAAACACCATATATTTT.

This chain joins TRBV7-2 and TRBJ2-3; D is unresolved. V lost 3 bases, J lost 0 bases, and 13 bases lay in between. CDR1 is SGHTA and CDR2 is FQGNSA in the germline V gene. The length of the CDR3 is 16 residues. This CDR3 reads CASSFLGGSSTDTQYF. Written as DNA, the CDR3 is TGTGCCAGCAGCTTCCTGGGCGGTTCTAGCACAGATACGCAGTATTTT.

This clonotype was observed many times. In DNA form, the CDR3 reads TGTGCCAGCAGTTTAAGAGGAAACCAGCCCCAGCATTTT. It translates to CASSLRGNQPQHF. J is TRBJ1-5 and V is TRBV12-3 or TRBV12-4, with D unclear. The CDR3 extends over 13 amino acids. Trimming pared 2 bases from V and 7 bases from J, leaving 9 bases between.

The chain is built from TRBV28 and TRBJ1-2; D is uncertain. There are 13 residues in the CDR3. V was pared by 3 bases and J by 4 bases, with 9 bases between. CDR1 is MDHEN and CDR2 is SYDVKM in the germline V gene. CDR3 loop: CASSFWRFYGYTF. In DNA, the CDR3 is TGTGCCAGCAGTTTTTGGCGGTTCTATGGCTACACCTTC.

In nucleotides, the CDR3 is TGTGCCAGCAGTCCGGGACCCCCTAGCTCCTACGAGCAGTACGTC. Translated: CASSPGPPSSYEQYV. V is TRBV27 and J is TRBJ2-7; D possibly uses TRBD1 or TRBD2 (5 bases each). The CDR3 contains 15 residues. Germline V lookup: CDR1 MNHEY, CDR2 SMNVEV (reference sequence). Trimming removed 5 bases at V and 0 bases at J, with 14 bases between.

The rearrangement joins TRBV7-2 to TRBJ1-1; no firm D call. The CDR3 loop spans 14 amino acids. The V gene lost 5 bases and the J gene lost 1 base, with 11 bases spanning the gap. CDR1 and CDR2 (germline): SGHTA, FQGNSA. CDR3 DNA: TGTGCCAGCAGCCCGTGGCGAGGGAACACTGAAGCTTTCTTT. This sequence encodes CASSPWRGNTEAFF.

The table lists this clonotype with a few counts. This chain connects TRBV6-1 to TRBJ1-5, with 8 bases that match TRBD1. The V and J ends lost 5 bases and 2 bases, in that order; junction bases with no gene match: 5. The CDR3 spans 15 residues. Germline lookup yields CDR1 MNHNS and CDR2 SASEGT. The CDR3 loop is CASSTTDRGNQPQHF. CDR3 DNA sequence: TGTGCCAGCAGTACGACGGACAGGGGCAATCAGCCCCAGCATTTT.

This clonotype appeared many times. The rearrangement links TRBV27 to TRBJ2-1, with 8 bases fitting TRBD2. The CDR3 sequence is 17 residues long. The V and J ends lost 0 bases and 7 bases, in that order; junction bases with no gene match: 11. CDR1 and CDR2 from the germline V gene are MNHEY and SMNVEV (reference sequence). CDR3 nucleotide sequence: TGTGCCAGCAGTTTATCGGGCGGGAGGTCGATCAGGAATGAGCAGTTCTTC. Translation gives CASSLSGGRSIRNEQFF.